The clone carrying this T cell receptor (beta chain) was observed a handful of times. Its antigen remains unknown. Since no conserved phenylalanine or tryptophan closes the CDR3, a read error is the likely cause. The limits of the CDR3 on the DNA are not certain, so only TCRdb's listed CDR3 is given. The data stem from a study of T-cell memory formation after mild COVID-19. Study observations and caveats: Some clones that responded were present in memory (sampled pre-infection), which suggests cross-reactive memory joined.

A single record per CDR3 protein comes from TCRdb applying MiXCR to the 5' RACE reads. This table has around 390,000 distinct CDR3 sequences, about a sixth appearing once. The CDR3 spans 9 residues, counting both ends. Sequenced input: PBMCs or a T cell subset sorted from them (not recorded which). The receptor was isolated from a man between 18 and 29 years old who had mild COVID-19 (a few samples of this study predate the infection). Cell type and time point are not known. The chain recombines TRBV23-1 with TRBJ1-1. TRBV23-1 is an ORF, and what it does is uncertain. CDR3 loop: CASSRKGRD.